This TCR beta chain was captured in a study of shared clonotypes between healthy human individuals. Study observations and caveats: The study generally estimated greater richness for naive than memory subsets. The generation probabilities recorded for non-shared clonotypes fell below those of clonotypes shared by all four donors.

The CDR3 length is 13 residues. CDR1 MNHEY and CDR2 SMNVEV come from the germline V gene (reference sequence). V shed 5 bases and J shed 4 bases, with 12 bases lying between them. Each PCR replicate from the sorted subsets contained roughly 210 ng DNA, which is about 31,000 T cell genomes. This table comes from immunoSEQ multiplex PCR, and its TCRdb copy is limited to in-frame clones, with some not included. This table holds around 2.5 million clones, 93% found once. Concerning this clone itself: Its antigen is currently unknown.

This receptor was identified in a man between 18 and 35 years old in good health. Some clones in this sample may be carry-over from other donors' samples. V gene TRBV27 combines with J gene TRBJ2-7; D unresolved. The specimen was naive CD4+ T cells from PBMCs. As for subset: CD45RA+ positively selected. Here the CDR3 reads CASSAQNSYEQYF. In DNA form, the CDR3 reads TGTGCCAGCAGTGCCCAAAACAGTTACGAGCAGTACTTC.